The rows below give T cell receptor beta chains drawn from one sample of a study of T cell responses to AZD1222 COVID-19 vaccine. Clones were read by immunoSEQ multiplex PCR, and TCRdb kept only the in-frame ones, dropping some. The sample includes some 100,000 clones, around 90% seen only once; the top ten take about 4%. Material: peripheral blood, obtained 28 days after the second AZD1222 dose. The source of these receptors is an adult who received the AZD1222 COVID-19 vaccine. Each CDR3 is given with its conserved first and last residue. D genes are given only for firm matches. The size of a clone is reported for some rows only, either as once, few or many, or as a class for expanded clones.

14 | TRBD2 | TRBJ2-7 | NA | TRBV5-6 | TGTGCCAGCAGCAAAACCGGGACTAGTTACGAGCAGTACTTC | CASSKTGTSYEQYF
15 | TRBD1 | TRBJ1-4 | NA | TRBV28 | TGTGCCAGCAGTGCCCAGGACAGGGGTGGTGAAAAACTGTTTTTT | CASSAQDRGGEKLFF
14 | NA | TRBJ1-5 | NA | TRBV7-9 | TGTGCCAGCAGCTTCGGGGGTCGCAATCAGCCCCAGCATTTT | CASSFGGRNQPQHF
16 | TRBD2 | TRBJ2-2 | NA | TRBV4-1 | TGCGCCAGCAGCCGGGCTAGCGGGACGGACACCGGGGAGCTGTTTTTT | CASSRASGTDTGELFF
13 | TRBD2 | TRBJ2-1 | NA | TRBV28 | TGTGCCAGTCTCGGGACTAGCGTCAATGAGCAGTTCTTC | CASLGTSVNEQFF
14 | NA | TRBJ2-7 | NA | TRBV7-2 | TGTGCCAGCAGCTTTGGAAGGGTCTCCTACGAGCAGTACTTC | CASSFGRVSYEQYF
12 | NA | TRBJ1-1 | NA | TRBV7-9 | TGTGCCGGAGGGGGAGGGACCCCCCTGACTTTCTTT | CAGGGGTPLTFF
12 | NA | TRBJ1-5 | NA | TRBV29-1 | TGCAGCATCGGGGGGAGCAATCAGCCCCAGCATTTT | CSIGGSNQPQHF
13 | TRBD1 | TRBJ1-5 | NA | TRBV19 | TGTGCCAGTAGTATAAATACAGGGGGGGCCCAGCATTTT | CASSINTGGAQHF
10 | NA | TRBJ2-2 | once | TRBV6-5 | TGTGCCAGTAGAACCGGGGAGCTGTTTTTT | CASRTGELFF
16 | TRBD2 | TRBJ2-4 | few | TRBV2 | TGTGCTATCGGACTAGCGGTGGTCCAGGCCAAAAACATTCAGTACTTC | CAIGLAVVQAKNIQYF
13 | TRBD1 | TRBJ1-2 | NA | TRBV18 | TGTGCCAGCTCACAGGACAGGGTCTGGGGCTACACCTTC | CASSQDRVWGYTF
14 | NA | TRBJ1-2 | NA | TRBV19 | TGTGCCAGTAGTATGGCGGCTACTAACTATGGCTACACCTTC | CASSMAATNYGYTF
15 | TRBD2 | TRBJ2-1 | NA | TRBV4-2 | TGTGCCAGCAGCCTGGAACTAGCGGGGGCCCCTGAGCAGTTCTTC | CASSLELAGAPEQFF
14 | NA | TRBJ2-1 | NA | TRBV6-2/TRBV6-3 | TGTGCCAGCAGTTTCGGGAGCTCCTACAATGAGCAGTTCTTC | CASSFGSSYNEQFF
15 | TRBD1 | TRBJ1-6 | once | TRBV13 | TGTGCCAGCAGCACAGACAGGGGAGTTGGATCACCCCTCCACTTT | CASSTDRGVGSPLHF
21 | TRBD1 | TRBJ2-3 | once | TRBV9 | TGTGCCAGCAGCGCCAACAGGAGGCCCGGGACAGGGAGCTCTAGCACAGATACGCAGTATTTT | CASSANRRPGTGSSSTDTQYF
12 | NA | TRBJ1-2 | NA | TRBV28 | TGTGCCAGCAGTTTCGGGCAGGGGGGCTACACCTTC | CASSFGQGGYTF
15 | NA | TRBJ2-1 | NA | TRBV12-5 | TGTGCTAGTGGTCCGACGGGGGAAGGGTACAATGAGCAGTTCTTC | CASGPTGEGYNEQFF
14 | NA | TRBJ1-1 | NA | TRBV18 | TGTGCCAGCTCACCCGACAGTGAGGGGACTGAAGCTTTCTTT | CASSPDSEGTEAFF
14 | TRBD1 | TRBJ1-1 | NA | TRBV2 | TGTGCCAGCAGGAGGGACAGGACGAACACTGAAGCTTTCTTT | CASRRDRTNTEAFF
18 | NA | TRBJ2-3 | once | TRBV7-3 | TGTGCCAGCAGCTTAAACGGCCGGACCGGTAAAAGCACAGATACGCAGTATTTT | CASSLNGRTGKSTDTQYF
15 | NA | TRBJ1-2 | NA | TRBV6-2/TRBV6-3 | TGTGCCAGCAGTTACAGTAGGTTAAATAACTATGGCTACACCTTC | CASSYSRLNNYGYTF
13 | NA | TRBJ1-1 | few | TRBV28 | TGTGCCAGCACAGGTCGAGGAGGGGCTGAAGCTTTCTTT | CASTGRGGAEAFF
16 | TRBD2 | TRBJ2-1 | NA | TRBV6-4 | TGTGCCAGCAGTGACTCGGGTAGCGGGAGTTCAAATGAGCAGTTCTTC | CASSDSGSGSSNEQFF
15 | NA | TRBJ1-2 | once | TRBV13 | TGTGCCAGCAGCGCCACCGGGGGGTCGAACTATGGCTACACCTTC | CASSATGGSNYGYTF
17 | TRBD2 | TRBJ2-1 | NA | TRBV14 | TGTGCCAGCAGCCGGGCAGGGACTAGCGGGAGACTCAATGAGCAGTTCTTC | CASSRAGTSGRLNEQFF
15 | TRBD1 | TRBJ1-1 | NA | TRBV6-6 | TGTGCCAGCAGTACCACAGGGGCGGCGAGCACTGAAGCTTTCTTT | CASSTTGAASTEAFF
18 | TRBD2 | TRBJ2-5 | NA | TRBV4-1 | TGCGCCAGCAGCCAAGCAGGGTCACTAGCGGGAGGCGGTGAGACCCAGTACTTC | CASSQAGSLAGGGETQYF
13 | NA | TRBJ1-3 | NA | TRBV7-9 | TGTGCCAGCAGCTTAGCGGGTGGAAACACCATATATTTT | CASSLAGGNTIYF
12 | NA | TRBJ1-4 | NA | TRBV12-5 | TGTGCTAGTGGTAGCCAAGGTGAAAAACTGTTTTTT | CASGSQGEKLFF
14 | TRBD1 | TRBJ1-1 | NA | TRBV28 | TGTGCCAGCAGCCTCCAACAGGGGGGCACTGAAGCTTTCTTT | CASSLQQGGTEAFF
16 | TRBD1 | TRBJ1-5 | NA | TRBV7-8 | TGTGCCAGCAGCACGGGACAGGGAATTTTTGGTCAGCCCCAGCATTTT | CASSTGQGIFGQPQHF
17 | TRBD2 | TRBJ2-3 | NA | TRBV4-3 | TGCGCCAGCAGCCAGGGAGGGCTAGCGGGAGGTTCAGATACGCAGTATTTT | CASSQGGLAGGSDTQYF
14 | NA | TRBJ1-6 | NA | TRBV3-1/TRBV3-2 | TGTGCCAGCAGCCAGCTAAAGAGGGATTCACCCCTCCACTTT | CASSQLKRDSPLHF
11 | NA | TRBJ2-1 | NA | TRBV29-1 | TGCAGCCCCAGACTGTACAATGAGCAGTTCTTC | CSPRLYNEQFF
15 | NA | TRBJ2-3 | medium-sized | TRBV6-5 | TGTGCCAGCAGTCCCGGGCAGGGTGTCACAGATACGCAGTATTTT | CASSPGQGVTDTQYF
14 | NA | TRBJ1-1 | NA | TRBV3-1/TRBV3-2 | TGTGCCAGCAGCCAAGGACAGGCTAACACTGAAGCTTTCTTT | CASSQGQANTEAFF
15 | NA | TRBJ2-1 | NA | TRBV3-1/TRBV3-2 | TGTGCCAGCAGCCAAGTGCGGGGGCAGTACAATGAGCAGTTCTTC | CASSQVRGQYNEQFF
14 | NA | TRBJ1-6 | NA | TRBV7-2 | TGTGCCAGCAGCTTGGGGGTGGATAATTCACCCCTCCACTTT | CASSLGVDNSPLHF
19 | TRBD2 | TRBJ2-2 | NA | TRBV19 | TGTGCCAGTAGCAAGGAACCGGGACTAGCGGGAGGGGCTACCGGGGAGCTGTTTTTT | CASSKEPGLAGGATGELFF
14 | NA | TRBJ1-1 | NA | TRBV13 | TGTGCCAGCAGCTTGCTCTCATTGTTCACTGAAGCTTTCTTT | CASSLLSLFTEAFF
14 | NA | TRBJ2-7 | NA | TRBV7-7 | TGTGCCACTAAAGACGTATCGATTCCCTACGAGCAGTACTTC | CATKDVSIPYEQYF
14 | NA | TRBJ1-6 | few | TRBV5-1 | TGCGCCAGCAGTCTAGGACGGAGTAATTCACCCCTCCACTTT | CASSLGRSNSPLHF
17 | NA | TRBJ2-1 | NA | TRBV24-1 | TGTGCCACCAGTGATCGGAGACTCTCGAGCTCCTACAATGAGCAGTTCTTC | CATSDRRLSSSYNEQFF
14 | NA | TRBJ2-7 | NA | TRBV2 | TGTGCCAGCAGTTCGAGGGGGGGTTTTAGCGAGCAGTACTTC | CASSSRGGFSEQYF
14 | NA | TRBJ1-5 | NA | TRBV30 | TGTGCCTGGAACGGGCAGGGCAGCAATCAGCCCCAGCATTTT | CAWNGQGSNQPQHF
11 | NA | TRBJ1-3 | NA | TRBV29-1 | TGCAGCGTGGGGGGTGGAAACACCATATATTTT | CSVGGGNTIYF
15 | TRBD1 | TRBJ1-6 | NA | TRBV28 | TGTGCCAGCAGTCCCGGGACAGTCAGTAATTCACCCCTCCACTTT | CASSPGTVSNSPLHF
12 | NA | TRBJ2-3 | NA | TRBV15 | TGTGCCACCAGCAGGGACTATGATACGCAGTATTTT | CATSRDYDTQYF
14 | NA | TRBJ2-1 | few | TRBV6-6 | TGTGCCAGCAGTTACTCGTTCTGGGGCGGTGAGCAGTTCTTC | CASSYSFWGGEQFF
14 | TRBD1 | TRBJ2-7 | once | TRBV19 | TGTGCCAGTAGTATATGGGACAGGTCCTACGAGCAGTACTTC | CASSIWDRSYEQYF
14 | NA | TRBJ1-5 | NA | TRBV13 | TGTGCCAGCAGCGAAGGACGGGAGAATCAGCCCCAGCATTTT | CASSEGRENQPQHF
15 | TRBD1 | TRBJ1-6 | NA | TRBV5-1 | TGCGCCAGCAGCCCGGGACAGGGGAATAATTCACCCCTCCACTTT | CASSPGQGNNSPLHF
16 | NA | TRBJ2-2 | NA | TRBV5-4 | TGTGCCAGCAGCTTGGCCTTATCGGGATACACCGGGGAGCTGTTTTTT | CASSLALSGYTGELFF
15 | TRBD2 | TRBJ2-3 | NA | TRBV5-1 | TGCGCCAGCAGCTTGGGGACTAGCGGGAGAGATACGCAGTATTTT | CASSLGTSGRDTQYF
13 | NA | TRBJ2-3 | NA | TRBV21-1 | TGTGCGGTTCCCGACGGGAGGCCCGATACGCAGTATTTT | CAVPDGRPDTQYF
16 | TRBD1 | TRBJ2-7 | NA | TRBV27 | TGTGCCAGCAGTTTTGAAGCCGGACAGGGCGCCTACGAGCAGTACTTC | CASSFEAGQGAYEQYF
15 | NA | TRBJ2-1 | NA | TRBV7-3 | TGTGCCAGCAGCCCCGTAGGTAGTCGCCTCTCCGAGCAGTTCTTC | CASSPVGSRLSEQFF
12 | NA | TRBJ2-3 | NA | TRBV11-1 | TGTGCCAGCAGCTGGACCACAGATACGCAGTATTTT | CASSWTTDTQYF